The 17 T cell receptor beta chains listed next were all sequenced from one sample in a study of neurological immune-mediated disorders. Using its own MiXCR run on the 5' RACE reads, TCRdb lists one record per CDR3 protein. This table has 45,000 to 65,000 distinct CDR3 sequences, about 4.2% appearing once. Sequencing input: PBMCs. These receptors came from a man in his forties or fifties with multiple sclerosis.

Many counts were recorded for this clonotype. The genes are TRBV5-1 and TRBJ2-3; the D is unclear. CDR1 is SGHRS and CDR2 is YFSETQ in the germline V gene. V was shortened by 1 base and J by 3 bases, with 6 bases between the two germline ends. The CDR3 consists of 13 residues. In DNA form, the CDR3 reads TGCGCCAGCAGCTTGAAACTTACAGATACGCAGTATTTT. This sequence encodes CASSLKLTDTQYF.

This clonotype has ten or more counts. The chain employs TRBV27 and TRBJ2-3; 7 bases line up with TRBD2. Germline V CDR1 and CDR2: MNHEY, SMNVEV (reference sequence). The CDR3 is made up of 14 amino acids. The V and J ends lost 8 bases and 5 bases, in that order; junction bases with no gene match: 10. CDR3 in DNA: TGTGCCAGCCTCGGGAGGTTAGCCGGAGATACGCAGTATTTT. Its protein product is CASLGRLAGDTQYF.

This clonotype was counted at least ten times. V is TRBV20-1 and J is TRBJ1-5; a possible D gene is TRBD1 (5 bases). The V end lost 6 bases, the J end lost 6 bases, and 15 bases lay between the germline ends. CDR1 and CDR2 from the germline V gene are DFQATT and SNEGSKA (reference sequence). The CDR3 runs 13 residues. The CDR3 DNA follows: TGCAGTGCCAATGACAGACTTCTTCAGCCCCAGCATTTT. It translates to CSANDRLLQPQHF.

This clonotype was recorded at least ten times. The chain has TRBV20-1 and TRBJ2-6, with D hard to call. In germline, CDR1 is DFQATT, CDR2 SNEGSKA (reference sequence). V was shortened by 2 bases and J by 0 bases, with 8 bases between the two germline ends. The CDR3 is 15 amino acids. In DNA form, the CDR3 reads TGCAGTGCTAGACCCTACATCTCTGGGGCCAACGTCCTGACTTTC. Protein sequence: CSARPYISGANVLTF.

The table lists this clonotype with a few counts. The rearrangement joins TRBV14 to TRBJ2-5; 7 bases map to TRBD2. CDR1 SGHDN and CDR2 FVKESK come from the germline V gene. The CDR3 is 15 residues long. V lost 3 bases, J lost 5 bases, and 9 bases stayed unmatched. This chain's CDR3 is CASSQGGSKGETQYF. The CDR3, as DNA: TGTGCCAGCAGCCAGGGAGGGTCTAAAGGGGAGACCCAGTACTTC. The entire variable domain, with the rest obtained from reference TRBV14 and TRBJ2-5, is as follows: EAGVTQFPSHSVIEKGQTVTLRCDPISGHDNLYWYRRVMGKEIKFLLHFVKESKQDESGMPNNRFLAERTGGTYSTLKVQPAELEDSGVYFCASSQGGSKGETQYFGPGTRLLVL.

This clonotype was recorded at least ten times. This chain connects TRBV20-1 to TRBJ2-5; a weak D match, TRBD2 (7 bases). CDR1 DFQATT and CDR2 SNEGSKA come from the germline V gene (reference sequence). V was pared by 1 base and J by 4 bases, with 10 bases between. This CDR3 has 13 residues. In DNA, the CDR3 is TGCAGTGCTAGAGGGGGGGGCTCAGAGACCCAGTACTTC. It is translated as CSARGGGSETQYF.

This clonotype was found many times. CDR3 protein: CASSLGTVNTEAFF. CDR3 in DNA: TGTGCCAGCAGCCTCGGGACAGTGAACACTGAAGCTTTCTTT. This chain links TRBV11-2 with TRBJ1-1; 7 bases map to TRBD1. Germline V gene sequence: CDR1 SGHAT, CDR2 FQNNGV. This CDR3 has 14 residues. The V gene end was trimmed by 5 bases and the J gene end by 0 bases; junction bases not matched to a gene: 3. Full variable domain (outside the CDR3, taken from reference TRBV11-2 and TRBJ1-1): EAGVAQSPRYKIIEKRQSVAFWCNPISGHATLYWYQQILGQGPKLLIQFQNNGVVDDSQLPKDRFSAERLKGVDSTLKIQPAKLEDSAVYLCASSLGTVNTEAFFGQGTRLTVV.

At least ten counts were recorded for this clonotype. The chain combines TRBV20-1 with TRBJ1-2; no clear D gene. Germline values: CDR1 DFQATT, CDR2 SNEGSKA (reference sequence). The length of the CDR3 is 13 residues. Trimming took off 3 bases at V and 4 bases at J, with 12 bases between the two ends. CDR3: CSARTPRGYGYTF. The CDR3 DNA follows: TGCAGTGCTAGGACTCCTCGTGGCTATGGCTACACCTTC.

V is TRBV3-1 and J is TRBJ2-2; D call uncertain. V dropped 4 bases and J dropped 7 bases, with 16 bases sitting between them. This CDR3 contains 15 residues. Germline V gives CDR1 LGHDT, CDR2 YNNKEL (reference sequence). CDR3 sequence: CASSRRLEFSGELFF. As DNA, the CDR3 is TGTGCCAGCAGCCGTCGCCTAGAATTCAGCGGGGAGCTGTTTTTT. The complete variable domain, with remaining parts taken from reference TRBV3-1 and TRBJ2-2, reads DTAVSQTPKYLVTQMGNDKSIKCEQNLGHDTMYWYKQDSKKFLKIMFSYNNKELIINETVPNRFSPKSPDKAHLNLHINSLELGDSAVYFCASSRRLEFSGELFFGEGSRLTVL.

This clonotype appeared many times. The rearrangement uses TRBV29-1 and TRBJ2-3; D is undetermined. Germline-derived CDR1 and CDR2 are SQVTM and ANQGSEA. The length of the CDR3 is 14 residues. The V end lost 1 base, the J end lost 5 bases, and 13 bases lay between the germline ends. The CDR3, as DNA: TGCAGCGTTGAAGGTTTGGCTTTTGGAGATACGCAGTATTTT. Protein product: CSVEGLAFGDTQYF.

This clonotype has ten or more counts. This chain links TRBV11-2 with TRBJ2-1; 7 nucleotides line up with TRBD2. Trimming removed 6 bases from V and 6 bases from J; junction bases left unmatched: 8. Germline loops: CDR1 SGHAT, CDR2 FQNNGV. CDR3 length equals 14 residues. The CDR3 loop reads CASSWGGEGNEQFF. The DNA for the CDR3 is TGTGCCAGCAGTTGGGGGGGAGAGGGCAATGAGCAGTTCTTC.

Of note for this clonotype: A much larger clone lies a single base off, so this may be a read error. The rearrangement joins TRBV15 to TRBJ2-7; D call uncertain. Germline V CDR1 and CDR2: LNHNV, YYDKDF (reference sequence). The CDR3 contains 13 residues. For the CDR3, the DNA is TGTGCCACCAACAGAGATGTGGGGTACGAGCAGTACTTC. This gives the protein CATNRDVGYEQYF.

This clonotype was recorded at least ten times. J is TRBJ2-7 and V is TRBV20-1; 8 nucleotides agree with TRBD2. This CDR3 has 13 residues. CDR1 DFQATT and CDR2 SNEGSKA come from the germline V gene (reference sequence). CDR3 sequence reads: CSPENSGIHEQYF. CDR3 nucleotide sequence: TGCAGCCCCGAGAATAGCGGGATCCACGAGCAGTACTTC.

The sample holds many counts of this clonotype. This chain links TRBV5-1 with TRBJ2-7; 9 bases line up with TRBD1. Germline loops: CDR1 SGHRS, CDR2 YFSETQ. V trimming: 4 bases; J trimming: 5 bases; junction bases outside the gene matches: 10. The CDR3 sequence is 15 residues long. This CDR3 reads CASSPGAGQGNEQYF. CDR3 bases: TGCGCCAGCAGCCCGGGAGCGGGACAGGGCAACGAGCAGTACTTC.

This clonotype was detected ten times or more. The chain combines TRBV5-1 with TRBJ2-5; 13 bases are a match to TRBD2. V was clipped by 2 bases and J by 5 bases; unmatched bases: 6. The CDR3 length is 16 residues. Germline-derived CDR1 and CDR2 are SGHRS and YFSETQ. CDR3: CASSFGTSGVSETQYF. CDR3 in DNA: TGCGCCAGCAGCTTCGGGACTAGCGGGGTGTCGGAGACCCAGTACTTC.

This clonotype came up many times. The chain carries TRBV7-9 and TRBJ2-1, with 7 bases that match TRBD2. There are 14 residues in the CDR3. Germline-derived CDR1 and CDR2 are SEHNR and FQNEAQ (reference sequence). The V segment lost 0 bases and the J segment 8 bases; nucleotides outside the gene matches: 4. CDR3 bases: TGTGCCAGCAGCTTAGCCGGACTAGGCGATGAGCAGTTCTTC. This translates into CASSLAGLGDEQFF.

The CDR3 loop is CASSPGGSLTGYEQYF. The CDR3 region has the DNA TGTGCCAGCAGCCCCGGCGGGAGTCTGACGGGGTACGAGCAGTACTTC. This rearrangement joins TRBV5-5 to TRBJ2-7; 7 bases agree with TRBD2. The ends lost 4 bases at V and 4 bases at J; junction bases unmatched: 14. CDR3 length equals 16 residues. CDR1 and CDR2 (germline): SGHKS, YYEKEE (reference sequence).